This entry is about one TCR beta chain. What it binds is not known. As for time point: new active TB diagnosis, blood taken before or within 7 days of starting treatment. Confirmation came from sputum smear and/or culture positivity for M. tuberculosis. The data were obtained in a study of T cells in tuberculosis. Study findings and constraints: Shorter CDR3-alpha in active tuberculosis partly drove smaller distances.

Measured with immunoSEQ multiplex PCR; TCRdb has only the in-frame clones, and not every one. The sample consists of tens of thousands of clones, about 90% of them appearing once. The CDR3 runs to 16 residues. V lost 2 bases, J lost 3 bases, and 2 bases stayed unmatched. In germline, CDR1 is SGHTA, CDR2 FQGTGA. The rearrangement uses TRBV7-3 and TRBJ2-2, with 11 bases matching TRBD2. Sample: PBMCs, taken at tuberculosis diagnosis. The origin of this receptor is an adult with tuberculosis. The CDR3 bases are TGTGCCAGCAGCTTAGGGACTAGCGGACACACCGGGGAGCTGTTTTTT. The encoded protein is CASSLGTSGHTGELFF.